This T cell receptor beta chain was identified in a study of T cell repertoires in cytomegalovirus infection. Study summary: Public TCR beta signatures provided an indication of both CMV infection and a matching HLA type. The study, taken as a whole, reports: HLA-C-restricted CMV-specific TCR beta clonotypes prevailed in the ex vivo response. Identification of carriers of CMV plus the relevant HLA was achieved through cumulative public TCR beta family frequency.

MiXCR was run by TCRdb on the reads, yielding one entry per CDR3 protein. The sample holds 740,000 or so distinct CDR3 sequences, about 40% seen once. The CDR3 is 19 amino acids. Notes on this clonotype: Its antigen remains unknown. One end of the junction varies from germline; a read error may be responsible.

The chain carries TRBV12-3 or TRBV12-4 and TRBJ2-5; 15 nucleotides align to TRBD2. Sequenced input: PBMCs. This TCR derives from a human donor in good health (CMV status not recorded). Some clones in this sample may be carry-over from other donors' samples. CDR3 coding DNA: TGTGCCAGCAGTCAGGGACTAGCGGGGGGCCAATTTATCCAAGAGTCCCAGTACTTC. It specifies CASSQGLAGGQFIQESQYF.